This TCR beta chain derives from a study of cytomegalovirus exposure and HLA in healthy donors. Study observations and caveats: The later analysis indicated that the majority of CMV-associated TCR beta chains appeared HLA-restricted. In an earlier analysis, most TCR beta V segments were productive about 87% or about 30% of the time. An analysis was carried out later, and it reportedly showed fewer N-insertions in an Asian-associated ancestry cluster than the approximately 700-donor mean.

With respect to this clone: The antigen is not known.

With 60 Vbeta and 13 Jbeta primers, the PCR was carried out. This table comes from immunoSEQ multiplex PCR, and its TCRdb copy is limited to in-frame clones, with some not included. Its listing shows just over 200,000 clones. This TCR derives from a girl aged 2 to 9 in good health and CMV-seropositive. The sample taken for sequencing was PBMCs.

Here the CDR3 reads CASSSGTSGNYEQYF. The CDR3 nucleotides read TGTGCCAGCAGTTCCGGGACTAGCGGGAACTACGAGCAGTACTTC. The chain links TRBV6-5 to TRBJ2-7, with TRBD2 identical over 13 bases. This CDR3 spans 15 amino acids. Per the germline V gene, CDR1 is MNHEY and CDR2 is SVGAGI. V gave up 4 bases and J gave up 3 bases; unmatched junction bases: 3.